Following are 26 T cell receptor beta chains from one sample sequenced in a study of blood T cell repertoires in COVID-19 (dated by TCRdb to about 2020). The library was prepared using the immunoSEQ multiplex PCR assay. TCRdb's version of the immuneACCESS table is confined to in-frame rearrangements and falls short of the full clone set. An unresolved V gene accounts for under half of the shortfall where checked; the remainder is of unknown origin. The sample yields roughly 150,000 clones; about 81% were counted once. The ten top clones hold approximately 10% of the sample. The specimen sequenced was peripheral blood. These receptors came from a man aged 55 to 69 with active or convalescent COVID-19.

This sequence joins TRBV6-6 and TRBJ2-7; D might be TRBD2 (5 bases). The length of the CDR3 is 15 residues. Per the germline V gene, CDR1 is MNHNY and CDR2 is SVGAGI (reference sequence). Trimming took 5 bases from V and 3 from J, leaving 17 bases between them. This chain's CDR3 is CASSPRGRGFYEQYF. The CDR3 DNA is TGTGCCAGCAGTCCCCGAGGGCGAGGTTTCTACGAGCAGTACTTC.

This clone was found once. V is TRBV7-2 and J is TRBJ1-5; D might be TRBD1 (6 bases). V was pared by 5 bases and J by 4 bases, with 12 bases between. Germline values: CDR1 SGHTA, CDR2 FQGNSA. This CDR3 spans 14 amino acids. In DNA form, the CDR3 reads TGTGCCAGCAGCCCAGGACAGCCGAATCAGCCCCAGCATTTT. It encodes CASSPGQPNQPQHF.

V gene TRBV3-1 (or the pseudogene TRBV3-2) combines with J gene TRBJ1-2; possible D gene TRBD1, 6 bases. The CDR3 extends over 16 amino acids. The germline V gene has CDR1 LGHDT and CDR2 YNNKEL (reference sequence). Trimming pared 3 bases from V and 8 bases from J, leaving 22 bases between. The DNA of the CDR3 is TGTGCCAGCAGCCATAATTCACAGGGCCCCTATATCGGCTACACCTTC. This codes for CASSHNSQGPYIGYTF.

This clone came up a few times. The chain joins TRBV27 to TRBJ2-2, with D possibly being TRBD2 (6 bases). This CDR3 comprises 15 residues. The V gene's germline CDR1 is MNHEY and CDR2 SMNVEV (reference sequence). V gave up 3 bases and J gave up 2 bases, with 10 bases separating them. The CDR3 sequence: CASSFVAVNTGELFF. The CDR3 region has the DNA TGTGCCAGCAGTTTTGTAGCGGTAAACACCGGGGAGCTGTTTTTT.

This clone was detected only a few times. The chain couples TRBV7-9 to TRBJ1-5, with a tentative D call TRBD1 (5 bases). The CDR3 runs to 16 residues. Trimming shortened V by 5 bases and J by 4 bases, and 18 bases separated the two germline ends. CDR1 and CDR2 from the germline V gene are SEHNR and FQNEAQ (reference sequence). The CDR3 nucleotides are TGTGCCAGCAGCGACTCCAGGGAGGGAAGGAATCAGCCCCAGCATTTT. Translation: CASSDSREGRNQPQHF.

The chain couples TRBV9 to TRBJ1-5; tentative D call: TRBD1 (5 bases). The CDR3 length is 14 residues. The V and J ends lost 5 bases and 11 bases respectively, with 20 bases between them. Per germline, CDR1 SGDLS and CDR2 YYNGEE. DNA of the CDR3: TGTGCCAGCAGGGGACGGGGAGGGTTAGGAGCCCAGCATTTT. Its translation: CASRGRGGLGAQHF.

The chain recombines TRBV21-1 with TRBJ1-4; the listed D gene, TRBD1, was not tested against the DNA. TRBV21-1 is described as a pseudogene. This CDR3 region has 16 residues. The CDR3 spells CARTGIEYSTNEKLFF. The CDR3 DNA is TGTGCCAGGACAGGGATTGAGTATTCAACTAATGAAAAACTGTTTTTT.

The rearrangement joins TRBV3-1 (or the pseudogene TRBV3-2) to TRBJ1-3; D is possibly TRBD1 (6 bases). The germline V gene encodes CDR1 LGHDT and CDR2 YNNKEL (reference sequence). Trimming stripped 4 bases from V and 6 bases from J, with 13 bases between. The CDR3 contains 14 residues. CDR3: CASSLQGGKNTIYF. CDR3 in DNA: TGTGCCAGCAGCCTACAGGGAGGGAAAAACACCATATATTTT.

V and J are TRBV5-1 and TRBJ2-2; D might be TRBD1 (6 bases). V gave up 0 bases and J gave up 3 bases, with 9 bases separating them. The CDR3 consists of 15 residues. The V gene's germline CDR1 is SGHRS and CDR2 YFSETQ. The CDR3 sequence: CASSLVSGDTGELFF. In nucleotides, the CDR3 is TGCGCCAGCAGCTTGGTGTCAGGGGACACCGGGGAGCTGTTTTTT.

V is TRBV5-1 and J is TRBJ2-5; D gene unclear. The germline V gene encodes CDR1 SGHRS and CDR2 YFSETQ. The CDR3 covers 14 residues. V lost 0 bases and J 3 bases, leaving 9 bases between the germline ends. CDR3 nucleotides: TGCGCCAGCAGCTTGGGCCTGAGCAAAGAGACCCAGTACTTC. As protein: CASSLGLSKETQYF. Drawing the rest from reference TRBV5-1 and TRBJ2-5, the complete variable domain is KAGVTQTPRYLIKTRGQQVTLSCSPISGHRSVSWYQQTPGQGLQFLFEYFSETQRNKGNFPGRFSGRQFSNSRSEMNVSTLELGDSALYLCASSLGLSKETQYFGPGTRLLVL.

The chain is built from TRBV5-1 and TRBJ2-7, with 10 bases lining up with TRBD1. The germline V gene has CDR1 SGHRS and CDR2 YFSETQ. This CDR3 spans 15 amino acids. The trim removed 4 bases at V and 2 bases at J, leaving 6 bases unmatched. CDR3 DNA sequence: TGCGCCAGCAGCACTAGGACAGGGGGGGCCTACGAGCAGTACTTC. Amino acid sequence: CASSTRTGGAYEQYF.

The chain uses TRBV5-1 and TRBJ2-3; 7 bases map to TRBD1. With 4 bases clipped from V and 6 bases from J, the junction kept 11 bases outside the gene matches. The germline CDR1 and CDR2 sequences are SGHRS and YFSETQ. CDR3 size: 15 residues. The CDR3 coding sequence is TGCGCCAGCAGCCAGGGACAGCAGGGGATGGATACGCAGTATTTT. Protein: CASSQGQQGMDTQYF.

V and J are TRBV7-9 and TRBJ1-5, with 9 bases identical to TRBD1. The V segment lost 11 bases and the J segment 4 bases; nucleotides outside the gene matches: 3. CDR1 is SEHNR, CDR2 FQNEAQ, per germline (reference sequence). There are 12 residues in the CDR3. Here the CDR3 reads CAGGTGNQPQHF. DNA of the CDR3: TGTGCCGGGGGGACAGGGAATCAGCCCCAGCATTTT.

This chain connects TRBV6-5 to TRBJ1-4; no clear D gene. Trimming removed 7 bases from V and 10 bases from J, with 16 bases in between. CDR3 length: 13 amino acids. CDR1 MNHEY and CDR2 SVGAGI come from the germline V gene. CDR3 DNA: TGTGCCAGCAATCAGGAGGGCTGGCGAAAACTGTTTTTT. It yields the protein CASNQEGWRKLFF.

The rearrangement links TRBV28 to TRBJ1-4; D uncertain. The V end lost 5 bases, the J end lost 5 bases, and 24 bases lay between the germline ends. Germline lookup yields CDR1 MDHEN and CDR2 SYDVKM. The CDR3 runs to 18 residues. CDR3 amino acids: CASSAHRRWESSNEKLFF. CDR3 in DNA: TGTGCCAGCAGTGCCCACCGGAGGTGGGAGTCCTCAAATGAAAAACTGTTTTTT.

The chain uses TRBV5-1 and TRBJ2-3; 7 bases align to TRBD1. This CDR3 is 15 amino acids long. V shed 0 bases and J 0 bases; nucleotides not matched to a gene: 1. In germline, CDR1 is SGHRS, CDR2 YFSETQ. CDR3 bases: TGCGCCAGCAGCTTGGCGGGACAGAGCACAGATACGCAGTATTTT. It specifies CASSLAGQSTDTQYF.

V is TRBV19 and J is TRBJ2-3; 7 positions agree with TRBD1. Germline CDR1 is LNHDA and CDR2 is SQIVND (reference sequence). V lost 6 bases to trimming and J lost 2 bases; unmatched junction nucleotides: 11. The CDR3 is made up of 16 amino acids. CDR3 sequence (DNA): TGTGCCAGTAGCCAATATCTGGGACAGCCCACAGATACGCAGTATTTT. Translating it yields CASSQYLGQPTDTQYF. Variable domain in full (rest from reference TRBV19 and TRBJ2-3): DGGITQSPKYLFRKEGQNVTLSCEQNLNHDAMYWYRQDPGQGLRLIYYSQIVNDFQKGDIAEGYSVSREKKESFPLTVTSAQKNPTAFYLCASSQYLGQPTDTQYFGPGTRLTVL.

This chain joins TRBV5-4 and TRBJ1-1, with TRBD1 identical over 9 bases. Unmatched junction bases numbered 7, after V lost 3 bases and J lost 1 base. This CDR3 contains 16 residues. Germline loops: CDR1 SGHNT, CDR2 YYREEE (reference sequence). The CDR3 sequence is CASSSQGASPNTEAFF. The CDR3 bases are TGTGCCAGCAGCTCACAGGGGGCGTCCCCGAACACTGAAGCTTTCTTT.

CDR3: CASSHGWDRATYGYTF. The CDR3 nucleotides are TGTGCCAGCAGCCATGGGTGGGACAGGGCCACCTATGGCTACACCTTC. The rearrangement links TRBV3-1 (or the pseudogene TRBV3-2) to TRBJ1-2, with 9 bases aligning to TRBD1. This CDR3 has 16 amino acids. Unmatched junction bases numbered 9, after V lost 3 bases and J lost 4 bases. Germline V gene lookup returns CDR1 LGHDT and CDR2 YNNKEL (reference sequence).

The chain is built from TRBV20-1 and TRBJ2-7; D gene uncertain. CDR1 is DFQATT and CDR2 is SNEGSKA in the germline V gene (reference sequence). The CDR3 is 13 residues long. V lost 3 bases and J 2 bases, leaving 11 bases between the germline ends. CDR3 amino acids: CSASAGAPYEQYF. The DNA of the CDR3 is TGCAGTGCTAGTGCCGGAGCCCCCTACGAGCAGTACTTC.

This clone was counted a single time. The V call is TRBV27, the J call TRBJ2-7; 9 bases are a match to TRBD2. V lost 7 bases and J lost 5; bases outside the gene matches: 12. The germline V gene has CDR1 MNHEY and CDR2 SMNVEV (reference sequence). The CDR3 consists of 15 residues. The CDR3 bases are TGTGCCAGCAAGAGAGCCGGGACTAGCCGCCACGAGCAGTACTTC. Translating it yields CASKRAGTSRHEQYF.

V usage is TRBV11-2 and J usage is TRBJ2-5; D uncertain. V was shortened by 1 base and J by 2 bases, with 5 bases between the two germline ends. Germline CDR1 reads SGHAT; CDR2 reads FQNNGV. This CDR3 comprises 13 residues. The CDR3 region has the DNA TGTGCCAGCAGCTTAGGCGAACAAGAGACCCAGTACTTC. It encodes CASSLGEQETQYF.

The gene calls are TRBV5-1 and TRBJ1-5; 8 nucleotides agree with TRBD1. This CDR3 comprises 18 residues. CDR1 and CDR2 from the germline V gene are SGHRS and YFSETQ. The junction had 15 bases not matched to a gene; V was cut back by 4 bases and J by 3 bases. The CDR3 DNA reads as TGCGCCAGCAGCCACGGGCCCGGACAGGGCAATTCCAATCAGCCCCAGCATTTT. Protein sequence: CASSHGPGQGNSNQPQHF.

J is TRBJ2-1 and V is TRBV29-1, with TRBD2 matching over 7 bases. The V gene's germline CDR1 is SQVTM and CDR2 ANQGSEA. The ends lost 6 bases at V and 10 bases at J; junction bases unmatched: 15. The CDR3 runs to 14 residues. This CDR3 is CSVRSGVAAGEQFF. CDR3 nucleotide sequence: TGCAGCGTCCGAAGCGGGGTGGCAGCCGGAGAGCAGTTCTTC.

The chain joins TRBV5-4 to TRBJ2-5, with 9 bases aligning to TRBD2. Germline V gene sequence: CDR1 SGHNT, CDR2 YYREEE (reference sequence). Trimming at V came to 3 bases and at J to 2 bases, leaving 11 bases not matched to a gene. CDR3 length: 17 residues. The CDR3 nucleotides read TGTGCCAGCAGCTCGCCCTGGACTAGCGATCGACAAGAGACCCAGTACTTC. As protein: CASSSPWTSDRQETQYF. Variable domain in full (rest from reference TRBV5-4 and TRBJ2-5): ETGVTQSPTHLIKTRGQQVTLRCSSQSGHNTVSWYQQALGQGPQFIFQYYREEENGRGNFPPRFSGLQFPNYSSELNVNALELDDSALYLCASSSPWTSDRQETQYFGPGTRLLVL.

This clone was found a few times. V and J are TRBV18 and TRBJ2-7; D unresolved. Trimming pared 4 bases from V and 1 base from J, leaving 11 bases between. The CDR3 has 14 residues. Per germline, CDR1 KGHSH and CDR2 LQKENI. The DNA for the CDR3 is TGTGCCAGCTCACTAGAGTCTTCATCCTACGAGCAGTACTTC. Residues: CASSLESSSYEQYF.